This T cell receptor (beta chain) was sequenced during a study of Ad26.COV2.S vaccination and SARS-CoV-2 variants. Study-level information: The Ad26.COV2.S arm of the COV1001 trial was where the donor was placed. Once, or twice with 56 days between doses, Ad26.COV2.S was given intramuscularly. General study points: Vaccinees reportedly had broad spike-specific CD8+ and CD4+ T cell responses.

Concerning this clone: Its antigen is not identified.

As for treatment: about 20 received Ad26.COV2.S at low or high dose, single or two shots; roughly five received placebo; per-sample allocation not given. Sampling occurred on day 63 after the first vaccine or placebo injection. A Boston adult aged 18-55 years was the donor. Sequenced by immunoSEQ multiplex PCR; TCRdb stores in-frame clones only, minus some. The table lists roughly 700,000 clones, about 89% of them singletons, with approximately 1.5% in the top ten. Germline V lookup: CDR1 SGHTA, CDR2 FQGNSA. CDR3 length: 14 residues. Unmatched junction bases numbered 7, after V lost 5 bases and J lost 3 bases.

V usage is TRBV7-2 and J usage is TRBJ2-7; 7 bases match TRBD1. The source material was peripheral blood, sampled in a trial of Ad26.COV2.S vaccine versus placebo. The clonotype was recovered from a person between 18 and 65 years old who received the Ad26.COV2.S COVID-19 vaccine or a placebo. CDR3 residues: CASSPGTVDYEQYF. The CDR3 coding sequence is TGTGCCAGCAGCCCTGGGACAGTTGACTACGAGCAGTACTTC. Together with reference TRBV7-2 and TRBJ2-7, the CDR3 gives the full variable domain: GAGVSQSPSNKVTEKGKDVELRCDPISGHTALYWYRQSLGQGLEFLIYFQGNSAPDKSGLPSDRFSAERTGGSVSTLTIQRTQQEDSAVYLCASSPGTVDYEQYFGPGTRLTVT.